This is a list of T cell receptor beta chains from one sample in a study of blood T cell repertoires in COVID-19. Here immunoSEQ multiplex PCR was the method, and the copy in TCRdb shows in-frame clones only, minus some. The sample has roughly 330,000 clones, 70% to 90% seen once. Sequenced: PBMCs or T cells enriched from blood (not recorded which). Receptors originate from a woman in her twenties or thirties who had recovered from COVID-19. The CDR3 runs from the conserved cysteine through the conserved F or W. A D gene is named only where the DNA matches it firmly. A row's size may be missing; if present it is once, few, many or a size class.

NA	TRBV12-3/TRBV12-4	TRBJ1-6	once	TGTGCCGGGGGGACCGGGGGTTCACCCCTCCACTTT	CAGGTGGSPLHF
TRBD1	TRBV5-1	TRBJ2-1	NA	TGCGCCAGCAGCTCCGGGACAGGGAATTACAATGAGCAGTTCTTC	CASSSGTGNYNEQFF
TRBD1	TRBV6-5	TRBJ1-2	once	TGTGCCAGCAGCTCGGACAGGGATGGCTACACCTTC	CASSSDRDGYTF
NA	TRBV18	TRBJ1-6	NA	TGTGCCAGCTCCCTCAACCAGGGAGGGCATTCACCCCTCCACTTT	CASSLNQGGHSPLHF
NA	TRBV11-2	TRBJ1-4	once	TGTGCCAGCAGCTTCTCGACAGAAGCCCGTGAAAAACTGTTTTTT	CASSFSTEAREKLFF
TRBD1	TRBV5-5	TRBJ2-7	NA	TGTGCCAGCAGCTTGACACCGGGACAGAGCTCCTACGAGCAGTACTTC	CASSLTPGQSSYEQYF
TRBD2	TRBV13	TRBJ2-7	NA	TGTGCCAGCAGCTCTACCCAGCGGGGGGGCCAGGGCGAGCAGTACTTC	CASSSTQRGGQGEQYF
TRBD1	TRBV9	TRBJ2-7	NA	TGTGCCAGCAGCGTCGATTCAGGGGGAAGTGGCGAGCAGTACTTC	CASSVDSGGSGEQYF
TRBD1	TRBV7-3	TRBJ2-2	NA	TGTGCCAGCAGCTTAGGGTCCGGCTTCGGGACAGGGGGTTCCGGGGAGCTGTTTTTT	CASSLGSGFGTGGSGELFF
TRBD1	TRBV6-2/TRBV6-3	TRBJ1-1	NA	TGTGCCAGCAGTTACACAGACAGGGGGTATGGAGCTTTCTTT	CASSYTDRGYGAFF
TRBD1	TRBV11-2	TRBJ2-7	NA	TGTGCCAGCAGCTTAGCCTTAGACAGGGTCGAGCAGTACTTC	CASSLALDRVEQYF
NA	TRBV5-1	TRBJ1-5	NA	TGCGCCAGCAGCTTGGGAGGGCGGATCAATCAGCCCCAGCATTTT	CASSLGGRINQPQHF
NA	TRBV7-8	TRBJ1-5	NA	TGTGCCAGCAGCCTACAGGGTCTAAGCAATCAGCCCCAGCATTTT	CASSLQGLSNQPQHF
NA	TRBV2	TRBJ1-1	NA	TGTGCCAGCAGTGCGGGGGCTGAAGCTTTCTTT	CASSAGAEAFF
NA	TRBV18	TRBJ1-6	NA	TGTGCCAGCTCAGTGAGCTCCTATAATTCACCCCTCCACTTT	CASSVSSYNSPLHF
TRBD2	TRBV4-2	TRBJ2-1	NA	TGTGCCAGCAGCCAAGAGGCTGCGGGGGTGCAGTTCTTC	CASSQEAAGVQFF
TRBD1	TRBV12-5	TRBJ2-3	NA	TGTGCTAGTGGTTTGCACACAGGGGGCACCGCTCCGGATACGCAGTATTTT	CASGLHTGGTAPDTQYF
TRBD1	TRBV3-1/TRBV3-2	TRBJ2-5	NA	TGTGCCAGCAGCCAAGTCGGGACAGCCCAAGAGACCCAGTACTTC	CASSQVGTAQETQYF
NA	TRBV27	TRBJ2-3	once	TGTGCCAGCAGCCCCCCAGGTGCGGATACGCAGTATTTT	CASSPPGADTQYF
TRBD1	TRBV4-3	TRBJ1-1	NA	TGCGCCAGCAGCCAAGACAGGGGGCTAAACACTGAAGCTTTCTTT	CASSQDRGLNTEAFF
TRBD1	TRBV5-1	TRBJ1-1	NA	TGCGCCAGCAGCTCCGGACAGGCTATGAACACTGAAGCTTTCTTT	CASSSGQAMNTEAFF
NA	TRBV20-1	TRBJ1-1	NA	TGCAGTGCTAGTCTGACTGAGACTGAAGCTTTCTTT	CSASLTETEAFF
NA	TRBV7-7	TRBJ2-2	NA	TGTGCTAGCAGCTTAGTCACGGACACCGGGGAGCTGTTTTTT	CASSLVTDTGELFF
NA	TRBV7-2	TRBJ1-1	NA	TGTGCCAGCAGCTTATTCAGGGGCACTGAAGCTTTCTTT	CASSLFRGTEAFF
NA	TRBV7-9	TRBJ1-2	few	TGTGCCAGCAGCGTCGGCGGGGGCTACACCTTC	CASSVGGGYTF
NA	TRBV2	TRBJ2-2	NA	TGTGCCAGCAGTTTCTACGGGGAGCTGTTTTTT	CASSFYGELFF
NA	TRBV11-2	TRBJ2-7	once	TGTGCCAGCAGCTCCGAGGCCAGGGTCTACGAGCAGTACTTC	CASSSEARVYEQYF